What follows are 10 T cell receptor beta chains derived from one specimen sequenced in a study of neurological immune-mediated disorders. Time point meaning: longitudinal time-point 2. TCRdb recomputed calls from the 5' RACE reads with MiXCR, one row per CDR3 protein. The data contain about 60,000 distinct CDR3 sequences, about 8.9% of them singletons. The sequencing input was PBMCs. All receptors come from a man under 40 in good health.

This clonotype was seen many times. J is TRBJ2-3 and V is TRBV5-1; D remains unclear. The germline V gene has CDR1 SGHRS and CDR2 YFSETQ. V was trimmed by 3 bases and J by 6 bases, leaving 14 bases between them. This CDR3 has 14 amino acids. The chain's CDR3 is CASSSVSSQDTQYF. CDR3 sequence (DNA): TGCGCCAGCAGCTCGGTATCTTCACAGGATACGCAGTATTTT. Together with reference TRBV5-1 and TRBJ2-3, the CDR3 gives the full variable domain: KAGVTQTPRYLIKTRGQQVTLSCSPISGHRSVSWYQQTPGQGLQFLFEYFSETQRNKGNFPGRFSGRQFSNSRSEMNVSTLELGDSALYLCASSSVSSQDTQYFGPGTRLTVL.

This clonotype was seen repeatedly, ten times or more. The V call is TRBV12-3 or TRBV12-4, the J call TRBJ2-4; 11 bases agree with TRBD1. Unmatched junction bases numbered 22, after V lost 3 bases and J lost 0 bases. The CDR3 sequence is 23 residues long. CDR3 in amino acids: CASSFKLRFVGGTGGVAKNIQYF. CDR3 sequence (DNA): TGTGCCAGCAGTTTTAAACTTCGTTTTGTCGGCGGGACAGGGGGTGTAGCCAAAAACATTCAGTACTTC.

This clonotype was seen at least ten times. The chain links TRBV20-1 to TRBJ1-5; D might be TRBD1 (5 bases). The CDR3 has 12 amino acids. CDR1 is DFQATT and CDR2 is SNEGSKA in the germline V gene (reference sequence). Trimming removed 0 bases at V and 9 bases at J, with 9 bases between. The CDR3 sequence is CSARDMGGPQHF. For the CDR3, the DNA is TGCAGTGCTAGAGATATGGGGGGGCCCCAGCATTTT.

The chain uses TRBV5-1 and TRBJ1-1, with D uncertain. V dropped 2 bases and J dropped 0 bases, with 8 bases sitting between them. CDR1 is SGHRS, CDR2 YFSETQ, per germline. This CDR3 has 14 residues. CDR3 in amino acids: CASSFDQLNTEAFF. The DNA of the CDR3 is TGCGCCAGCAGCTTTGATCAATTGAACACTGAAGCTTTCTTT.

This clonotype was observed at least ten times. A much larger clone lies one base from this, so it may be a read error. J is TRBJ2-5 and V is TRBV5-1, with TRBD2 matching over 13 bases. CDR3 length equals 15 residues. Germline assignment: CDR1 SGHRS and CDR2 YFSETQ. CDR3 nucleotide sequence: TGCGCCAACAGCCCGGGACTAGCGGGACAAGAGACCCAGTACTTC. Translating it yields CANSPGLAGQETQYF.

This clonotype was detected many times. The chain joins TRBV20-1 to TRBJ2-1, with 10 bases matching TRBD2. CDR1 and CDR2 (germline): DFQATT, SNEGSKA (reference sequence). The trim removed 0 bases at V and 1 base at J, leaving 15 bases unmatched. The length of the CDR3 is 20 residues. The CDR3 loop is CSARDSFGLAGVSSYNEQFF. The CDR3 nucleotides read TGCAGTGCTAGAGATTCCTTCGGCCTAGCGGGAGTTTCGTCCTACAATGAGCAGTTCTTC.

Worth noting for this clonotype: A much more abundant neighbour one base away suggests this may be a read error. The gene calls are TRBV7-9 and TRBJ2-1; D may be TRBD2 (5 bases). Trimming cost V 4 bases and J 7 bases, with 14 bases left between them. The CDR3 runs 14 residues. CDR1 SEHNR and CDR2 FQNEAQ come from the germline V gene (reference sequence). As DNA, the CDR3 is TGTGCCAGCAGCTCACCGGACTCTCCAAATGAGCAGTTCTTC. It specifies CASSSPDSPNEQFF.

The table lists this clonotype with a few counts. The V gene is TRBV2, the J gene TRBJ1-4, with 10 bases identical to TRBD1. The V gene end was trimmed by 6 bases and the J gene end by 7 bases; junction bases not matched to a gene: 8. This CDR3 spans 15 amino acids. Germline CDR1 SNHLY, CDR2 FYNNEI. CDR3 in amino acids: CASSLDRDRGEKLFF. Written as DNA, the CDR3 is TGTGCCAGCAGCCTGGACCGGGACAGGGGTGAAAAACTGTTTTTT.

This clonotype came up many times. This CDR3 is CASSEGKREGRETQYF. CDR3 DNA sequence: TGTGCCAGCAGTGAAGGAAAGCGGGAGGGACGCGAGACCCAGTACTTC. The chain is built from TRBV2 and TRBJ2-5; 10 nucleotides agree with TRBD2. Germline CDR1 reads SNHLY; CDR2 reads FYNNEI. CDR3 length: 16 amino acids. J lost 5 bases, V lost 1 base, and 7 bases had no gene match.

This clonotype has at least ten counts. The CDR3 sequence is CASSDLKLLNTGELFF. CDR3 DNA: TGTGCCAGCAGTGACCTAAAACTACTTAACACCGGGGAGCTGTTTTTT. The chain carries TRBV25-1 and TRBJ2-2; unclear D gene. V was cut by 3 bases and J by 2 bases, with 13 bases left in between. This CDR3 spans 16 amino acids. Germline V gene sequence: CDR1 MGHDK, CDR2 SYGVNS.